The 15 T cell receptor beta chains in this list originate from one sample, sequenced in a study of cytomegalovirus exposure and HLA in healthy donors. 13 Jbeta primers and 60 Vbeta primers were used for the PCR. Sequenced by immunoSEQ multiplex PCR; TCRdb stores in-frame clones only, minus some. The repertoire consists of around 200,000 clones, with roughly 72% occurring once and the leading ten covering approximately 2.1%. The sample consisted of PBMCs. The origin of the receptors is a man aged 25-45 years in good health and CMV-seronegative.

The chain uses TRBV23-1 and TRBJ2-2, with 7 nucleotides matching TRBD1. TRBV23-1 is known as an ORF, though its function is uncertain. V lost 2 bases and J lost 6; bases outside the gene matches: 6. The CDR3 covers 15 residues. The CDR3 DNA reads TGCGCCAGCAGTCAAACCCCGACAGGGCCCGGGGAGCTGTTTTTT. Translation gives CASSQTPTGPGELFF.

The gene calls are TRBV28 and TRBJ1-5, with a possible D match to TRBD1 (5 bases). The germline CDR1 and CDR2 sequences are MDHEN and SYDVKM. V was cut by 4 bases and J by 1 base, with 8 bases left in between. CDR3 length: 14 residues. In DNA form, the CDR3 reads TGTGCCAGCAGTTGGGGGGGGAGCAATCAGCCCCAGCATTTT. This translates into CASSWGGSNQPQHF.

This chain uses TRBV19 with TRBJ2-7, with D unresolved. Deletions cut 4 bases from V and 4 bases from J, with 17 bases between. The germline V gene encodes CDR1 LNHDA and CDR2 SQIVND (reference sequence). The CDR3 length is 15 residues. The chain's CDR3 is CASSTSRSSVYEQYF. The CDR3 DNA follows: TGTGCCAGTAGTACTTCTAGGTCATCTGTGTACGAGCAGTACTTC.

This chain connects TRBV7-2 to TRBJ2-2; TRBD1 matches 8 bases. The CDR3 length is 15 residues. J lost 2 bases, V lost 9 bases, and 8 bases had no gene match. In germline, CDR1 is SGHTA, CDR2 FQGNSA. CDR3 nucleotides: TGTGCCAGTAGATTAGACAGGGGCAACACCGGGGAGCTGTTTTTT. Its translation is CASRLDRGNTGELFF.

The chain recombines TRBV27 with TRBJ1-6; D is undetermined. Trimming removed 3 bases at V and 5 bases at J, with 8 bases between. The germline V gene encodes CDR1 MNHEY and CDR2 SMNVEV (reference sequence). CDR3 length equals 14 residues. The CDR3 DNA follows: TGTGCCAGCAGTTTCTGGAGTAATAATTCACCCCTCCACTTT. It is translated as CASSFWSNNSPLHF.

In nucleotides, the CDR3 is TGTGCCAGCAGTTCCCCGACGATGGGAGTGGCCCTCCACTTT. Protein sequence: CASSSPTMGVALHF. This chain uses TRBV27 with TRBJ1-6; D uncertain. The CDR3 runs 14 residues. Trimming pared 4 bases from V and 14 bases from J, leaving 18 bases between. Per the germline V gene, CDR1 is MNHEY and CDR2 is SMNVEV (reference sequence).

The chain combines TRBV11-3 with TRBJ1-1; no reliable D call. The CDR3 covers 13 residues. Germline V lookup: CDR1 SGHNT, CDR2 YENEEA. V was clipped by 1 base and J by 4 bases, with 7 bases between them. In DNA, the CDR3 is TGTGCCAGCAGCTTAGGTCCCCGCACTGAAGCTTTCTTT. Protein product: CASSLGPRTEAFF.

The chain links TRBV30 to TRBJ1-2; TRBD1 is a possible D gene (6 bases). The V end was cut by 0 bases, the J end by 4 bases, with 18 bases between. The CDR3 extends over 16 amino acids. In germline, CDR1 is GTSNPN, CDR2 SVGIG (reference sequence). CDR3 sequence (DNA): TGTGCCTGGAGTGTACAAAAAAGAGGACAGTTCTATGGCTACACCTTC. This encodes CAWSVQKRGQFYGYTF.

V is TRBV5-1 and J is TRBJ2-7; D may be TRBD2 (5 bases). The V gene's germline CDR1 is SGHRS and CDR2 YFSETQ. There are 13 residues in the CDR3. The V end lost 4 bases, the J end lost 4 bases, and 12 bases lay between the germline ends. CDR3 sequence (DNA): TGCGCCAGCAGCCTGGGAGAACCTTACGAGCAGTACTTC. The encoded protein is CASSLGEPYEQYF.

The gene calls are TRBV18 and TRBJ2-7; TRBD1 might be the D (6 bases). The CDR3 is 15 amino acids. The V and J ends lost 2 bases and 0 bases respectively, with 11 bases between them. Germline-derived CDR1 and CDR2 are KGHSH and LQKENI. CDR3 in amino acids: CASSPLDRSSYEQYF. The CDR3 coding sequence is TGTGCCAGCTCACCATTGGACAGAAGCTCCTACGAGCAGTACTTC.

CDR3 bases: TGCGCCAGCAGCTTGGCCCGGCTAGCGGCAGATACGCAGTATTTT. Translation gives CASSLARLAADTQYF. This chain joins TRBV5-1 and TRBJ2-3; 7 bases line up with TRBD2. This CDR3 spans 15 amino acids. V lost 0 bases and J lost 4; bases outside the gene matches: 5. The germline CDR1 and CDR2 sequences are SGHRS and YFSETQ.

The chain employs TRBV29-1 and TRBJ1-2, with 9 bases that match TRBD1. V gave up 0 bases and J gave up 13 bases; unmatched junction bases: 12. CDR1 is SQVTM and CDR2 is ANQGSEA in the germline V gene. The length of the CDR3 is 14 residues. CDR3 residues: CSVEDLRDRDFCTF. CDR3 nucleotide sequence: TGCAGCGTTGAAGATCTTAGGGACAGGGATTTTTGCACCTTC.

Details on this clone: The junction shows a germline mismatch at one end, possibly a read error. The V and J genes are TRBV7-8 and TRBJ2-7, with 10 bases matching TRBD1. The CDR3 extends over 17 amino acids. Germline values: CDR1 SGHVS, CDR2 FQNEAQ. The CDR3 DNA is TGTGCCAGCAGCGTAGCGCGGGGGGACAGGGGTTCCTACGAGCAGTACTTC. This codes for CASSVARGDRGSYEQYF.

The CDR3 coding sequence is TGTGCCAGCAGCCCCCGTGACAGGGGCGATCAGCCCCAGCATTTT. As protein: CASSPRDRGDQPQHF. The V and J genes are TRBV5-8 and TRBJ1-5; 8 bases align to TRBD1. V trimming: 4 bases; J trimming: 5 bases; junction bases outside the gene matches: 8. The CDR3 is made up of 15 amino acids. CDR1 and CDR2 from the germline V gene are SGHTS and YDEGEE.

For the CDR3, the DNA is TGTGCCAGCAGGGGGACAGGCCAAAGGGAGTACTTC. Residues: CASRGTGQREYF. The chain carries TRBV5-6 and TRBJ2-7, with 8 bases identical to TRBD1. The CDR3 covers 12 residues. In germline, CDR1 is SGHDT, CDR2 YYEEEE. V lost 5 bases to trimming and J lost 11 bases; unmatched junction nucleotides: 9. Full variable domain (outside the CDR3, taken from reference TRBV5-6 and TRBJ2-7): DAGVTQSPTHLIKTRGQQVTLRCSPKSGHDTVSWYQQALGQGPQFIFQYYEEEERQRGNFPDRFSGHQFPNYSSELNVNALLLGDSALYLCASRGTGQREYFGPGTRLTVT.